These T cell receptor beta chains were read from a single sample in a study of shared clonotypes between healthy human individuals. The method was immunoSEQ multiplex PCR; TCRdb's version includes in-frame clones alone and lacks a portion of them. The sample consists of about half a million clones, 65% to 80% of them appearing once. Sequencing was carried out using PBMCs. These receptors were taken from a woman between 40 and 55 years old in good health. Some clones in this sample may be carry-over from other donors' samples. The CDR3 runs from the conserved cysteine through the conserved F or W. The D gene is left open where the match is weak. Not all rows give a size; the values are once, few, many and, for expanded clones, a class.

abundance: NA; v_gene: TRBV7-9; len: 14; d_gene: NA; j_gene: TRBJ1-1; CDR3aa: CASSLGTENTEAFF; CDR3nt: TGTGCCAGCAGCTTAGGGACGGAGAACACTGAAGCTTTCTTT
abundance: NA; v_gene: TRBV19; len: 14; d_gene: TRBD1; j_gene: TRBJ2-1; CDR3aa: CASSAGQGANEQFF; CDR3nt: TGTGCCAGTAGTGCCGGACAGGGGGCCAATGAGCAGTTCTTC
abundance: once; v_gene: TRBV7-9; len: 15; d_gene: NA; j_gene: TRBJ1-3; CDR3aa: CASSLGGDTGNTIYF; CDR3nt: TGTGCCAGCAGCTTGGGGGGAGATACTGGAAACACCATATATTTT
abundance: NA; v_gene: TRBV29-1; len: 13; d_gene: NA; j_gene: TRBJ1-1; CDR3aa: CSVEQSENTEAFF; CDR3nt: TGCAGCGTTGAACAGAGCGAGAACACTGAAGCTTTCTTT
abundance: NA; v_gene: TRBV5-1; len: 15; d_gene: NA; j_gene: TRBJ1-3; CDR3aa: CASSLGGPSGNTIYF; CDR3nt: TGCGCCAGCAGCCTCGGGGGCCCCTCTGGAAACACCATATATTTT
abundance: NA; v_gene: TRBV28; len: 14; d_gene: TRBD1; j_gene: TRBJ2-1; CDR3aa: CASSFRTGGDEQFF; CDR3nt: TGTGCCAGCAGTTTCCGAACAGGGGGCGATGAGCAGTTCTTC
abundance: NA; v_gene: TRBV2; len: 16; d_gene: NA; j_gene: TRBJ2-4; CDR3aa: CASCFDRIIAKNIQYF; CDR3nt: TGTGCCAGCTGCTTTGACAGGATTATAGCCAAAAACATTCAGTACTTC
abundance: many; v_gene: TRBV6-1; len: 13; d_gene: NA; j_gene: TRBJ2-1; CDR3aa: CASSAEHHNEQFF; CDR3nt: TGTGCCAGCAGTGCAGAGCACCACAATGAGCAGTTCTTC
abundance: NA; v_gene: TRBV5-1; len: 14; d_gene: TRBD2; j_gene: TRBJ2-1; CDR3aa: CASSLAASYNEQFF; CDR3nt: TGCGCCAGCAGCCTAGCGGCCTCCTACAATGAGCAGTTCTTC
abundance: NA; v_gene: TRBV6-1; len: 17; d_gene: TRBD2; j_gene: TRBJ2-7; CDR3aa: CASSEDTTSGYSYEQYF; CDR3nt: TGTGCCAGCAGTGAAGATACGACTAGCGGGTACTCCTACGAGCAGTACTTC
abundance: NA; v_gene: TRBV4-1; len: 14; d_gene: NA; j_gene: TRBJ2-7; CDR3aa: CASSQERGSYEQYF; CDR3nt: TGCGCCAGCAGCCAAGAGCGGGGAAGCTACGAGCAGTACTTC
abundance: NA; v_gene: TRBV5-1; len: 16; d_gene: TRBD2; j_gene: TRBJ2-1; CDR3aa: CASSLYSGSSYNEQFF; CDR3nt: TGCGCCAGCAGCTTGTATAGCGGGAGCTCCTACAATGAGCAGTTCTTC
abundance: many; v_gene: TRBV2; len: 14; d_gene: TRBD1; j_gene: TRBJ1-5; CDR3aa: CASGGDRERQPQHF; CDR3nt: TGTGCCAGTGGAGGGGACAGGGAAAGGCAGCCCCAGCATTTT
abundance: NA; v_gene: TRBV19; len: 16; d_gene: NA; j_gene: TRBJ2-2; CDR3aa: CASSIEGGANTGELFF; CDR3nt: TGTGCCAGTAGTATAGAGGGGGGCGCGAACACCGGGGAGCTGTTTTTT
abundance: once; v_gene: TRBV28; len: 18; d_gene: NA; j_gene: TRBJ2-7; CDR3aa: CASRLTGVRRSSSYEQYF; CDR3nt: TGTGCCAGCAGACTCACGGGGGTACGACGTTCGAGCTCCTACGAGCAGTACTTC
abundance: NA; v_gene: TRBV10-3; len: 14; d_gene: NA; j_gene: TRBJ2-5; CDR3aa: CAISENIVGETQYF; CDR3nt: TGTGCCATCAGTGAGAACATTGTAGGAGAGACCCAGTACTTC